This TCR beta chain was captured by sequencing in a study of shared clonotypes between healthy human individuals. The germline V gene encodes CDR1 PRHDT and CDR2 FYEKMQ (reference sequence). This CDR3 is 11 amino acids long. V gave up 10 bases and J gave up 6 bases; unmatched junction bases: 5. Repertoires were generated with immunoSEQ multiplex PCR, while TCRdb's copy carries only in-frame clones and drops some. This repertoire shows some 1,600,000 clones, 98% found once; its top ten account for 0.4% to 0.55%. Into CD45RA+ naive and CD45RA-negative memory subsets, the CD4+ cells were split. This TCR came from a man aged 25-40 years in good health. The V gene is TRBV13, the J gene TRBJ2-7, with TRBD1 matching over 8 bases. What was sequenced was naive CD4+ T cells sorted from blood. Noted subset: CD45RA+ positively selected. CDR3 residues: CATGQGTEQYF. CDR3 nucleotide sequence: TGTGCCACCGGACAGGGAACCGAGCAGTACTTC.